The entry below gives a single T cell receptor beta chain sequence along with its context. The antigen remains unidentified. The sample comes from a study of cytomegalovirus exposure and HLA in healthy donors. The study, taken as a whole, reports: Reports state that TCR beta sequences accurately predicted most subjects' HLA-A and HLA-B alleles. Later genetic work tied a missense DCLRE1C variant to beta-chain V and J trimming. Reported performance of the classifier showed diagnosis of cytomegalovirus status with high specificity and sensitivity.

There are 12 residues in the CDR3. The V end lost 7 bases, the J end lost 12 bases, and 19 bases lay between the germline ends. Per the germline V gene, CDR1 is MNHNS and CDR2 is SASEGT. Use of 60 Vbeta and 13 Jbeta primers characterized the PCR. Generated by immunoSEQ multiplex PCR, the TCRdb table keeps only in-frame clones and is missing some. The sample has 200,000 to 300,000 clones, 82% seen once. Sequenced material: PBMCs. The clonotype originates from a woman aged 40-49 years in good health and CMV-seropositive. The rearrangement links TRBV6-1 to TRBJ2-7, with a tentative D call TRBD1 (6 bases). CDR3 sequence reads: CASTPNRAYRYF. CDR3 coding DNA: TGTGCCAGCACCCCAAACAGGGCTTATAGGTACTTC.